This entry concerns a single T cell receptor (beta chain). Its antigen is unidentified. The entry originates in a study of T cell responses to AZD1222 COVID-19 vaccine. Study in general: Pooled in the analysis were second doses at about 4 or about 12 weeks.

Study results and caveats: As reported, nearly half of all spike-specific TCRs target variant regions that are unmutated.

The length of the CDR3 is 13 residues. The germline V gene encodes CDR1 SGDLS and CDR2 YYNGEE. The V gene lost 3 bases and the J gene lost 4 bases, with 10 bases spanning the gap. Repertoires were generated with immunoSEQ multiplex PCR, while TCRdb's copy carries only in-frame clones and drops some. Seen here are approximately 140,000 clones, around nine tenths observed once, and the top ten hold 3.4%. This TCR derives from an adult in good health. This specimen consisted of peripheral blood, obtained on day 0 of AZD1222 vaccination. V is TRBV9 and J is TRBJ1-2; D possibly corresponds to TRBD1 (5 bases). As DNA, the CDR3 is TGTGCCAGCAGCGGTCAGGGAAGCTATGGCTACACCTTC. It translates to CASSGQGSYGYTF.